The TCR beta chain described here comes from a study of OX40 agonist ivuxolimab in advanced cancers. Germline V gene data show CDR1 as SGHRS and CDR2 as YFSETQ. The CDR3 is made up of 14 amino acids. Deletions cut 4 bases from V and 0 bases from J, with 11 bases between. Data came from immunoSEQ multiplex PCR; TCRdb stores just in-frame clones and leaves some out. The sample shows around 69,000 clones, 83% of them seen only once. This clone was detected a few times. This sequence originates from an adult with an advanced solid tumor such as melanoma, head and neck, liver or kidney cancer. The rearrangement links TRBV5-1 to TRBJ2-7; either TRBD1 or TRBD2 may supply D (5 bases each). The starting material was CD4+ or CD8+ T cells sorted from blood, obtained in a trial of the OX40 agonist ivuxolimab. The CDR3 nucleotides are TGCGCCAGCAGCCCGAGGGGCTACTCCTACGAGCAGTACTTC. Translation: CASSPRGYSYEQYF. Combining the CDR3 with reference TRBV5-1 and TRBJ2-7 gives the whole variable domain KAGVTQTPRYLIKTRGQQVTLSCSPISGHRSVSWYQQTPGQGLQFLFEYFSETQRNKGNFPGRFSGRQFSNSRSEMNVSTLELGDSALYLCASSPRGYSYEQYFGPGTRLTVT.